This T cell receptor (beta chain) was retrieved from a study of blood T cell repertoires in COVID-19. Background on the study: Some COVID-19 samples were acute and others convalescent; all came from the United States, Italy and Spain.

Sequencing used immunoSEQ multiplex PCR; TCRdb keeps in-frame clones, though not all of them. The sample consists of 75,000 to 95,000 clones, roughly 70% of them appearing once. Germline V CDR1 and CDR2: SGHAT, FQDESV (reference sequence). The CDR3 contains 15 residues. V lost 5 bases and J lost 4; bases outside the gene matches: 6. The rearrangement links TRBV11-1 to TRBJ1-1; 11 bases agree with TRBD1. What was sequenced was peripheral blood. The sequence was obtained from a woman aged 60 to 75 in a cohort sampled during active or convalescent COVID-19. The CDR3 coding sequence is TGTGCCAGCAGCCGGGGACAGGGGGTCGGCACTGAAGCTTTCTTT. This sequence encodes CASSRGQGVGTEAFF. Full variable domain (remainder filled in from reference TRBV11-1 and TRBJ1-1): EAEVAQSPRYKITEKSQAVAFWCDPISGHATLYWYRQILGQGPELLVQFQDESVVDDSQLPKDRFSAERLKGVDSTLKIQPAELGDSAMYLCASSRGQGVGTEAFFGQGTRLTVV.